The 32 T cell receptor beta chains below come from one sample, sequenced in a study of cytomegalovirus exposure and HLA in healthy donors. PCR used 60 Vbeta primers and 13 Jbeta primers. Clones were read by immunoSEQ multiplex PCR, and TCRdb kept only the in-frame ones, dropping some. The sample lists more than 110,000 clones, around 85% occurring once. Source material: PBMCs. These receptors originate from a woman aged 50 to 60 in good health and CMV-seropositive.

The chain has TRBV5-6 and TRBJ1-6, with 8 positions matching TRBD1. V lost 4 bases, J lost 10 bases, and 10 bases stayed unmatched. In germline, CDR1 is SGHDT, CDR2 YYEEEE. CDR3 length: 15 residues. CDR3 DNA: TGTGCCAGCAGCCCGGGGACAGGAAGGGAGTCACCCCTCCACTTT. It is translated as CASSPGTGRESPLHF.

CDR3 region: CSAWQAFQAFF. The CDR3 nucleotides read TGCAGCGCCTGGCAGGCTTTCCAAGCTTTCTTT. The gene calls are TRBV29-1 and TRBJ1-1; D is unclear. The V gene's germline CDR1 is SQVTM and CDR2 ANQGSEA. V lost 7 bases and J lost 9, with 15 bases in between. This CDR3 is built from 11 residues.

This rearrangement joins TRBV5-6 to TRBJ1-2; TRBD1 matches 9 bases. V was pared by 4 bases and J by 1 base, with 5 bases of the junction left unmatched. The CDR3 has 15 residues. CDR1 SGHDT and CDR2 YYEEEE come from the germline V gene. CDR3: CASSAPGQGNYGYTF. For the CDR3, the DNA is TGTGCCAGCAGCGCACCGGGACAGGGTAACTATGGCTACACCTTC.

The chain uses TRBV18 and TRBJ1-2; 9 bases align to TRBD1. This CDR3 region has 15 residues. Unmatched junction bases numbered 4, after V lost 3 bases and J lost 2 bases. Germline V lookup: CDR1 KGHSH, CDR2 LQKENI. CDR3 sequence reads: CASSPSGTGNYGYTF. CDR3 bases: TGTGCCAGCTCACCGAGCGGGACAGGGAACTATGGCTACACCTTC. The full variable domain, with the rest looked up from reference TRBV18 and TRBJ1-2, is NAGVMQNPRHLVRRRGQEARLRCSPMKGHSHVYWYRQLPEEGLKFMVYLQKENIIDESGMPKERFSAEFPKEGPSILRIQQVVRGDSAAYFCASSPSGTGNYGYTFGSGTRLTVV.

This chain links TRBV30 with TRBJ1-1; 8 positions agree with TRBD1. There are 12 residues in the CDR3. Trimming cost V 5 bases and J 5 bases; bases outside gene matches: 4. Germline CDR1 and CDR2: GTSNPN and SVGIG (reference sequence). The CDR3 nucleotides are TGTGCCTGGGACAGGGACAGGACTGAAGCTTTCTTT. Encoded protein: CAWDRDRTEAFF.

V usage is TRBV9 and J usage is TRBJ2-2, with 8 bases fitting TRBD1. Germline V CDR1 and CDR2: SGDLS, YYNGEE. Trimming removed 3 bases from V and 2 bases from J; junction bases left unmatched: 6. This CDR3 contains 16 residues. The CDR3 sequence is CASSAQGASNTGELFF. For the CDR3, the DNA is TGTGCCAGCAGCGCCCAGGGGGCGAGTAACACCGGGGAGCTGTTTTTT.

The V gene is TRBV19, the J gene TRBJ1-5; TRBD1 agrees at 9 bases. This CDR3 region has 14 residues. Germline V gene data show CDR1 as LNHDA and CDR2 as SQIVND (reference sequence). Trimming at V came to 10 bases and at J to 7 bases, leaving 11 bases not matched to a gene. CDR3 amino acids: CATVAGQGWQPQHF. CDR3 DNA: TGTGCCACAGTAGCGGGACAGGGTTGGCAGCCCCAGCATTTT.

The chain combines TRBV7-9 with TRBJ2-7; tentatively, D is TRBD1 (6 bases). This CDR3 spans 17 amino acids. In germline, CDR1 is SEHNR, CDR2 FQNEAQ (reference sequence). V gave up 2 bases and J gave up 0 bases, with 17 bases separating them. CDR3: CASSLTPIGQRSYEQYF. The CDR3 region has the DNA TGTGCCAGCAGCTTAACCCCAATCGGACAGCGCTCCTACGAGCAGTACTTC.

This rearrangement joins TRBV5-1 to TRBJ2-3; 8 nucleotides align to TRBD2. Trimming at V came to 4 bases and at J to 0 bases, leaving 10 bases not matched to a gene. The V gene's germline CDR1 is SGHRS and CDR2 YFSETQ. The CDR3 sequence is 17 residues long. CDR3 in amino acids: CASSPSGLAGSTDTQYF. CDR3 DNA: TGCGCCAGCAGCCCCTCGGGGCTAGCGGGTAGCACAGATACGCAGTATTTT. The full variable domain, in which reference TRBV5-1 and TRBJ2-3 provide the parts outside the CDR3, is KAGVTQTPRYLIKTRGQQVTLSCSPISGHRSVSWYQQTPGQGLQFLFEYFSETQRNKGNFPGRFSGRQFSNSRSEMNVSTLELGDSALYLCASSPSGLAGSTDTQYFGPGTRLTVL.

The genes are TRBV30 and TRBJ2-7; 8 bases match TRBD1. V gave up 7 bases and J gave up 4 bases; unmatched junction bases: 9. The germline gives CDR1 GTSNPN, CDR2 SVGIG (reference sequence). CDR3 size: 13 residues. The CDR3: CALGTGGAYEQYF. The CDR3 nucleotides are TGTGCCTTGGGGACAGGAGGGGCATACGAGCAGTACTTC.

The V gene is TRBV28, the J gene TRBJ1-5; D not resolved. This CDR3 is built from 13 residues. Trimming removed 8 bases from V and 6 bases from J, with 14 bases in between. Germline V gives CDR1 MDHEN, CDR2 SYDVKM. The CDR3 reads CASVAGIVQPQHF. The CDR3 DNA reads TGTGCCAGCGTGGCGGGGATCGTTCAGCCCCAGCATTTT.

This chain links TRBV19 with TRBJ2-7; D not certain. The CDR3 spans 13 residues. From germline, CDR1 is LNHDA and CDR2 SQIVND (reference sequence). V dropped 3 bases and J dropped 5 bases, with 11 bases sitting between them. The DNA for the CDR3 is TGTGCCAGTAGTATGCAGGCGCAAGACGAGCAGTACTTC. It yields the protein CASSMQAQDEQYF.

The V and J genes are TRBV7-9 and TRBJ1-4; D is unresolved. The CDR3 totals 12 residues. The germline V gene has CDR1 SEHNR and CDR2 FQNEAQ (reference sequence). V was trimmed by 5 bases and J by 7 bases, leaving 8 bases between them. This chain's CDR3 is CASSTRIEKLFF. CDR3 bases: TGTGCCAGCAGCACCAGGATTGAAAAACTGTTTTTT.

This clone was detected once. The V call is TRBV7-2, the J call TRBJ2-5, with D tentatively TRBD1 (5 bases). The germline V and J ends were trimmed by 2 bases and 5 bases, with 9 bases remaining between them. CDR3 length equals 13 residues. Germline CDR1 reads SGHTA; CDR2 reads FQGNSA. This CDR3 reads CASSLTGAETQYF. The CDR3 DNA reads as TGTGCCAGCAGCTTAACAGGCGCGGAGACCCAGTACTTC.

Only a few counts were recorded for this clone. This chain joins TRBV6-6 and TRBJ2-5; 8 positions agree with TRBD2. In germline, CDR1 is MNHNY, CDR2 SVGAGI (reference sequence). The CDR3 is made up of 16 amino acids. J gave up 5 bases and V 10 bases, and 18 bases lay outside the gene matches. The CDR3 loop is CATKPNPGGPWETQYF. The CDR3 coding sequence is TGTGCCACGAAACCAAACCCGGGGGGGCCTTGGGAGACCCAGTACTTC.

The CDR3 DNA sequence: TGCGCCAGCAGCCAAGGGACAGGGAGTGACGAGCAGTACTTC. Its translation is CASSQGTGSDEQYF. This rearrangement joins TRBV4-3 to TRBJ2-7; 8 positions match TRBD1. Germline V CDR1 and CDR2: LGHNA, YSLEER. With V trimmed by 1 base and J by 5 bases, 4 bases remained unmatched. This CDR3 spans 14 amino acids.

This chain joins TRBV2 and TRBJ2-5; no clear D. Looked up from germline, CDR1 is SNHLY and CDR2 is FYNNEI. The V end was cut by 5 bases, the J end by 4 bases, with 2 bases between. The CDR3 runs 10 residues. CDR3 amino acids: CASSLETQYF. Written as DNA, the CDR3 is TGTGCCAGCAGTCTAGAGACCCAGTACTTC.

The chain recombines TRBV28 with TRBJ1-6; TRBD1 aligns across 10 bases. The trim removed 3 bases at V and 7 bases at J, leaving 3 bases unmatched. CDR3 size: 15 residues. CDR1 MDHEN and CDR2 SYDVKM come from the germline V gene. The chain's CDR3 is CASSLRGQGNSPLHF. The DNA of the CDR3 is TGTGCCAGCAGTTTGAGGGGACAGGGGAATTCACCCCTCCACTTT.

In its sample, this clone was seen a few times. V gene TRBV5-1 combines with J gene TRBJ2-2; 10 nucleotides align to TRBD1. The V gene end was trimmed by 3 bases and the J gene end by 4 bases; junction bases not matched to a gene: 6. The CDR3 runs to 16 residues. CDR1 is SGHRS, CDR2 YFSETQ, per germline. DNA for the CDR3: TGCGCCAGCAGCTGGGGACAGGGGAGGGCCACCGGGGAGCTGTTTTTT. Protein: CASSWGQGRATGELFF.

The rearrangement uses TRBV5-1 and TRBJ2-2; the D gene is possibly TRBD1 (6 bases). The CDR3 is made up of 13 amino acids. V lost 4 bases and J 5 bases, leaving 9 bases between the germline ends. Germline V gene data show CDR1 as SGHRS and CDR2 as YFSETQ. CDR3: CASSDRSTGELFF. The CDR3, as DNA: TGCGCCAGCAGCGACAGGTCTACCGGGGAGCTGTTTTTT.

The genes are TRBV5-6 and TRBJ2-7, with D possibly TRBD1 on 6 matching bases. V was trimmed by 4 bases and J by 0 bases, leaving 14 bases between them. CDR1 and CDR2 (germline): SGHDT, YYEEEE. This CDR3 spans 15 amino acids. The CDR3 DNA reads TGTGCCAGCAGCCCAGGGGTAAGGGGCTCCTACGAGCAGTACTTC. Its protein product is CASSPGVRGSYEQYF.

The chain employs TRBV15 and TRBJ1-5; D is perhaps TRBD1 (5 bases). This CDR3 is 14 amino acids long. Germline values: CDR1 LNHNV, CDR2 YYDKDF (reference sequence). Between the trimmed V and J ends, which lost 0 bases and 5 bases, there was a span of 8 bases. The CDR3 sequence is CATSREGLDQPQHF. In nucleotides, the CDR3 is TGTGCCACCAGCAGAGAGGGGCTGGATCAGCCCCAGCATTTT.

The chain couples TRBV10-3 to TRBJ1-2, with 7 bases identical to TRBD1. V lost 6 bases, J lost 3 bases, and 7 bases stayed unmatched. The CDR3 runs to 14 residues. Per the germline V gene, CDR1 is ENHRY and CDR2 is SYGVKD. CDR3 DNA: TGTGCCATCAGGCGACAGGGATCCGACTATGGCTACACCTTC. Protein product: CAIRRQGSDYGYTF.

The rearrangement joins TRBV7-9 to TRBJ2-1; 7 nucleotides agree with TRBD1. Germline CDR1 SEHNR, CDR2 FQNEAQ (reference sequence). With V trimmed by 5 bases and J by 5 bases, 6 bases remained unmatched. The CDR3 length is 14 residues. CDR3 nucleotide sequence: TGTGCCAGCAGCGGGACAGCCCCAAACAATGAGCAGTTCTTC. The encoded protein is CASSGTAPNNEQFF.

The chain is built from TRBV19 and TRBJ1-5, with a weak D call TRBD1 (6 bases). Germline CDR1 is LNHDA and CDR2 is SQIVND (reference sequence). Trimming took 5 bases from V and 6 from J, leaving 11 bases between them. This CDR3 is 13 amino acids long. CDR3 amino acids: CASSQQGSQPQHF. CDR3 bases: TGTGCCAGTAGTCAACAGGGTAGTCAGCCCCAGCATTTT.

This clone has only a few counts. The chain uses TRBV2 and TRBJ2-1; the D gene is possibly TRBD1 (7 bases). Between the trimmed V and J ends, which lost 11 bases and 7 bases, there was a span of 18 bases. Germline CDR1 is SNHLY and CDR2 is FYNNEI. The CDR3 has 13 residues. The CDR3 region has the DNA TGTGCCGGCTCAACCAGGGGGGAAAATGAGCAGTTCTTC. This gives the protein CAGSTRGENEQFF. Full variable domain (outside the CDR3, taken from reference TRBV2 and TRBJ2-1): EPEVTQTPSHQVTQMGQEVILRCVPISNHLYFYWYRQILGQKVEFLVSFYNNEISEKSEIFDDQFSVERPDGSNFTLKIRSTKLEDSAMYFCAGSTRGENEQFFGPGTRLTVL.

The J gene is TRBJ2-1, the V gene TRBV25-1; D is uncertain. The germline V gene encodes CDR1 MGHDK and CDR2 SYGVNS. CDR3 length: 14 residues. Trimming removed 4 bases at V and 8 bases at J, with 15 bases between. CDR3 in amino acids: CASSGWVESDEQFF. The CDR3 region has the DNA TGTGCCAGCAGTGGATGGGTGGAAAGCGATGAGCAGTTCTTC. Variable domain in full (rest from reference TRBV25-1 and TRBJ2-1): EADIYQTPRYLVIGTGKKITLECSQTMGHDKMYWYQQDPGMELHLIHYSYGVNSTEKGDLSSESTVSRIRTEHFPLTLESARPSHTSQYLCASSGWVESDEQFFGPGTRLTVL.

This clone was found once. V is TRBV30 and J is TRBJ1-4, with D uncertain. The CDR3 has 12 amino acids. CDR1 is GTSNPN, CDR2 SVGIG, per germline (reference sequence). V lost 4 bases and J 8 bases, leaving 11 bases between the germline ends. CDR3 protein: CAWNEFEEKLFF. The DNA of the CDR3 is TGTGCCTGGAATGAGTTTGAGGAAAAACTGTTTTTT.

The chain has TRBV9 and TRBJ2-5; 9 bases match TRBD1. After removal of 4 bases from V and 2 bases from J, the junction contained 9 bases not matched to a gene. Germline CDR1 and CDR2: SGDLS and YYNGEE. The CDR3 is 16 amino acids. CDR3 sequence: CASSLGMGQGQETQYF. The CDR3 DNA is TGTGCCAGCAGCCTAGGAATGGGACAGGGTCAAGAGACCCAGTACTTC.

The chain links TRBV4-3 to TRBJ1-2, with TRBD1 as a possible D gene (5 bases). Trimming shortened V by 2 bases and J by 2 bases, and 9 bases separated the two germline ends. The CDR3 extends over 14 amino acids. Germline V lookup: CDR1 LGHNA, CDR2 YSLEER. The CDR3 loop reads CASSQLGGNYGYTF. The CDR3 bases are TGCGCCAGCAGCCAATTGGGGGGAAACTATGGCTACACCTTC.

The J gene is TRBJ1-2, the V gene TRBV5-1; D may be TRBD1 (5 bases). The V gene's germline CDR1 is SGHRS and CDR2 YFSETQ. This CDR3 has 16 residues. V lost 0 bases to trimming and J lost 0 bases, with 12 bases between them. CDR3 loop: CASSLGVSGPNYGYTF. CDR3 coding DNA: TGCGCCAGCAGCTTGGGAGTGTCAGGGCCTAACTATGGCTACACCTTC.

V gene TRBV7-9 combines with J gene TRBJ2-3; D gene unclear. This CDR3 has 14 amino acids. Germline V lookup: CDR1 SEHNR, CDR2 FQNEAQ (reference sequence). V lost 3 bases, J lost 0 bases, and 7 bases lay in between. The CDR3 sequence is CASSFPGSTDTQYF. CDR3 sequence (DNA): TGTGCCAGCAGCTTTCCCGGGAGCACAGATACGCAGTATTTT.